The sequence of this TCR beta chain was determined in a study of T cell responses to AZD1222 COVID-19 vaccine. Study overall: Second-dose groups at about 4 or about 12 weeks were pooled.

Trimming took off 3 bases at V and 0 bases at J, with 12 bases between the two ends. This CDR3 is built from 15 residues. The germline V gene encodes CDR1 SGDLS and CDR2 YYNGEE. Assay: immunoSEQ multiplex PCR; the TCRdb copy retains only in-frame clones and omits some. This sample has over 110,000 clones; about 91% occur once, and the top ten carry around 2.7%. Overall study findings and caveats: Clonal diversity was possibly underestimated, and the donors were mostly white British, with more females.

Notes on this clone: Its antigen is still unknown.

The sample here was peripheral blood, taken on day 0 of AZD1222 vaccination. The source is an adult in good health. The chain uses TRBV9 and TRBJ1-1; TRBD1 might be the D (6 bases). The CDR3 is CASSGRTEMNTEAFF. CDR3 in DNA: TGTGCCAGCAGCGGAAGGACAGAGATGAACACTGAAGCTTTCTTT.